These T cell receptor beta chains were read from a single sample in a study of T cells in Graves' hyperthyroidism and ophthalmopathy. TCRdb re-called the multiplex PCR reads through MiXCR, storing one row per CDR3 protein. Seen here are a few hundred thousand distinct CDR3 sequences, 11% to 15% observed once, and the top ten hold over 11%. Sequences were obtained from blood. The receptors were sampled from a woman aged 40-49 years with Graves' hyperthyroidism. Both conserved end residues are part of each CDR3. A D gene is named only where the DNA matches it firmly. Some rows have no size entry. The others give once, few or many, or a class for an expanded clone.

size	J	D	V	DNA	CDR3
many	TRBJ1-5	-	TRBV12-3/TRBV12-4	TGTGCCAGCAGGGCGGGGGCGAGCAATCAGCCCCAGCATTTT	CASRAGASNQPQHF
many	TRBJ2-1	TRBD2	TRBV28	TGTGCCAGCAGTTCCGGAAGAGCGGGAGTATCCTACAATGAGCAGTTCTTC	CASSSGRAGVSYNEQFF
many	TRBJ2-5	-	TRBV12-3/TRBV12-4	TGTGCCAGCAGTTTATCTTTTGGGGGAGACGAGACCCAGTACTTC	CASSLSFGGDETQYF
many	TRBJ2-3	-	TRBV11-3	TGTGCCAGCAGCTTAGGCGGGGCAGATACGCAGTATTTT	CASSLGGADTQYF
many	TRBJ2-7	TRBD2	TRBV2	TGTGCCAGCGGTCCGGGACTAGCGGGAGTTCCCCGCTCCTACGAGCAGTACTTC	CASGPGLAGVPRSYEQYF
many	TRBJ2-7	TRBD1	TRBV30	TGTGCCTGGACCCTGGGACAGGCCGAGCAGTACTTC	CAWTLGQAEQYF
few	TRBJ1-4	TRBD1	TRBV5-1	TGCGCCAGCAGCTTGGGGACAGGGGGCGCCGGTGAAAAACTGTTTTTT	CASSLGTGGAGEKLFF
many	TRBJ2-5	TRBD2	TRBV12-3/TRBV12-4	TGTGCCAGCAGTTTAGCCCGGACTAGTACAGAGACCCAGTACTTC	CASSLARTSTETQYF
many	TRBJ2-3	TRBD2	TRBV28	TGTGCCAGCAGTTTAACCGGGACTAGCGGGAGGGGGGGCACAGATACGCAGTATTTT	CASSLTGTSGRGGTDTQYF
many	TRBJ2-1	TRBD2	TRBV18	TGTGCCAGCTCACCTCTAGCGGTGAGCTCCTACAATGAGCAGTTCTTC	CASSPLAVSSYNEQFF
many	TRBJ2-1	-	TRBV11-2	TGTGCCAGCAGCCCCGGGTTAGAGTACAATGAGCAGTTCTTC	CASSPGLEYNEQFF
many	TRBJ2-3	-	TRBV28	TGTGCCAGCAGTTTTGGTGCGGGGAGCACAGATACGCAGTATTTT	CASSFGAGSTDTQYF
-	TRBJ2-3	TRBD2	TRBV5-1	TGCGCCAGCTCGACTAGCGGGAGGCCCGGAGCTAGCGCAGATACGCAGTATTTT	CASSTSGRPGASADTQYF
many	TRBJ2-1	-	TRBV27	TGTGCCAGCAGTCCGAGCCCGACAGCGTCCTCCTACAATGAGCAGTTCTTC	CASSPSPTASSYNEQFF
few	TRBJ1-4	-	TRBV2	TGTGCCAGCAGTGTGGGGGTAGAGGAAAAACTGTTTTTT	CASSVGVEEKLFF
many	TRBJ2-1	-	TRBV30	TGTGCCTGGACCGTCCCGGGACGGGACAATGAGCAGTTCTTC	CAWTVPGRDNEQFF
-	TRBJ2-3	-	TRBV5-1	TGCGCCAGCAGCTTGGGACAGGAAACAGATACGCAGTATTTT	CASSLGQETDTQYF